This T cell receptor beta chain was recorded in a study of CD8 T cells in Susac syndrome. Study-level findings and limits: The study recognized that its TCR sequencing and HLA analysis covered a relatively small number of individuals.

The controls were healthy donors who were matched for age and sex. On this clonotype itself: Its antigen is not known.

Random hexamers served to reverse transcribe about 0.45 to 1 ug RNA. One entry per CDR3 protein, called by TCRdb with MiXCR from the immunoSEQ multiplex PCR reads. The table lists some 190,000 distinct CDR3 sequences, roughly 94% of them singletons. This CDR3 is 13 amino acids long. Germline V gene sequence: CDR1 SNHLY, CDR2 FYNNEI. The V end was cut by 7 bases, the J end by 1 base, with 10 bases between. This receptor was identified in a human donor in good health. Sequencing was performed on CD4+ T cells from PBMCs. The rearrangement uses TRBV2 and TRBJ1-2, with unresolved D. CDR3 residues: CASNIAINYGYTF. The CDR3 nucleotides are TGTGCCAGCAATATCGCCATTAACTATGGCTACACCTTC.